The clone carrying this T cell receptor (beta chain) came up a few times. V lost 7 bases and J lost 2, with 11 bases in between. The CDR3 consists of 12 residues. Germline loops: CDR1 SQVTM, CDR2 ANQGSEA. The sample belongs to a study of cytotoxic CD8 clonotypes in ibrutinib-treated CLL. Assay used: immunoSEQ multiplex PCR; TCRdb lists only in-frame clones, some missing. Here the sample spans roughly 70,000 clones, more than 70% being singletons. This TCR derives from a human donor with chronic lymphocytic leukemia. The sample here was PBMCs, taken at disease progression, from a patient treated with ibrutinib. V is TRBV29-1 and J is TRBJ1-1; D gene unclear. CDR3 protein: CSARTHNTEAFF. DNA of the CDR3: TGCAGCGCCCGGACCCATAACACTGAAGCTTTCTTT.